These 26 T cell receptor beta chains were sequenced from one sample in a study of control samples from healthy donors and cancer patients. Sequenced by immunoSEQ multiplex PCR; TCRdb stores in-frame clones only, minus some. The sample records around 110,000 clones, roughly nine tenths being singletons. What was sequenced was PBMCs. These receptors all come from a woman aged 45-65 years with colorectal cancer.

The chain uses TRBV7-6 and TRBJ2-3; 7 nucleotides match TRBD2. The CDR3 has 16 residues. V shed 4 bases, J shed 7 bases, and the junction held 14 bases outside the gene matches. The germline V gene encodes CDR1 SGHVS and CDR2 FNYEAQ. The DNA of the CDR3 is TGTGCCAGCAGCTCAGCCGTGGAGCGGGATTGGAATACGCAGTATTTT. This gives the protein CASSSAVERDWNTQYF.

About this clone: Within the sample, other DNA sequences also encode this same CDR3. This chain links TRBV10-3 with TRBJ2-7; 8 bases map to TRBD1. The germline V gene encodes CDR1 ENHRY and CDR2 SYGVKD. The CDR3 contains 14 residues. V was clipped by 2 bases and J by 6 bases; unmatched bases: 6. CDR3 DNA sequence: TGTGCCATCAGTGAGGCAGGGGGCCCCCTCGAGCAGTACTTC. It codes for CAISEAGGPLEQYF.

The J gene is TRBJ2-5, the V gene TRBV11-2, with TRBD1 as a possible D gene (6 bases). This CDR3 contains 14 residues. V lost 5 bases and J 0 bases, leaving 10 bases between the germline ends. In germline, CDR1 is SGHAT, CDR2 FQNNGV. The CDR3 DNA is TGTGCCAGCAGCCACAGGGTTAACCAAGAGACCCAGTACTTC. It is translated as CASSHRVNQETQYF.

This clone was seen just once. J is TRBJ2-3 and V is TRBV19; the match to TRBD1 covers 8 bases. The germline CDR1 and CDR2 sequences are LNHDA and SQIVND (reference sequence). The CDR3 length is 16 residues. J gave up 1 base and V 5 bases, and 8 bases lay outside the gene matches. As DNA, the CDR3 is TGTGCCAGTAGTCGGTTTCGGGGACAGGGCACAGATACGCAGTATTTT. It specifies CASSRFRGQGTDTQYF.

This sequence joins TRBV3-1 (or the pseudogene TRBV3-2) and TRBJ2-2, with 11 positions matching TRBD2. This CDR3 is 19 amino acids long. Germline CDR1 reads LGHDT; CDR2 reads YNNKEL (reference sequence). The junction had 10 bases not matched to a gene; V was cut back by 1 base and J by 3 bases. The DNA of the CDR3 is TGTGCCAGCAGCCAAGCACTAGCGGGAGACGTCTCGGACACCGGGGAGCTGTTTTTT. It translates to CASSQALAGDVSDTGELFF.

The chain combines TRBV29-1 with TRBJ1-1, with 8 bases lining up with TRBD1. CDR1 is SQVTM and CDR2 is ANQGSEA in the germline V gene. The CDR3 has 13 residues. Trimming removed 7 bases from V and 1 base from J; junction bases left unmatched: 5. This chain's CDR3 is CSARGQGNTEAFF. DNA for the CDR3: TGCAGCGCCAGGGGGCAAGGGAACACTGAAGCTTTCTTT.

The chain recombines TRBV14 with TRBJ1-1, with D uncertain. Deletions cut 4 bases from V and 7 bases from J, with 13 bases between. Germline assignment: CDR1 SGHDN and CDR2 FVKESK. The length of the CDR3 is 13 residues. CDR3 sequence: CASSLRGWGEAFF. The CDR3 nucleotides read TGTGCCAGCAGCCTGAGAGGTTGGGGTGAAGCTTTCTTT. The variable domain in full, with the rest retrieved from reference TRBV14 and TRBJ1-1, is EAGVTQFPSHSVIEKGQTVTLRCDPISGHDNLYWYRRVMGKEIKFLLHFVKESKQDESGMPNNRFLAERTGGTYSTLKVQPAELEDSGVYFCASSLRGWGEAFFGQGTRLTVV.

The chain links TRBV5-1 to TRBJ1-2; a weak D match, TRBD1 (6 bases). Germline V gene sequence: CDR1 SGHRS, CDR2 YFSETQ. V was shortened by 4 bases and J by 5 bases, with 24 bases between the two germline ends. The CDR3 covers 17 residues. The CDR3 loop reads CASSATTTGMDRYGYTF. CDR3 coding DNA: TGCGCCAGCAGCGCAACAACGACAGGAATGGATAGGTATGGCTACACCTTC. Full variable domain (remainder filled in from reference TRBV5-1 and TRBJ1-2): KAGVTQTPRYLIKTRGQQVTLSCSPISGHRSVSWYQQTPGQGLQFLFEYFSETQRNKGNFPGRFSGRQFSNSRSEMNVSTLELGDSALYLCASSATTTGMDRYGYTFGSGTRLTVV.

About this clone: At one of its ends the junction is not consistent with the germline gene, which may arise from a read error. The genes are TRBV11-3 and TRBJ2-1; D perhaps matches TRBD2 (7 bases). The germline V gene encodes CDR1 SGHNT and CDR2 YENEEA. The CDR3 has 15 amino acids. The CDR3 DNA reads TGTGTCAGCAGCGAACGGAGCGAGGGGGGGAATGAGCAGTTCTTC. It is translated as CVSSERSEGGNEQFF.

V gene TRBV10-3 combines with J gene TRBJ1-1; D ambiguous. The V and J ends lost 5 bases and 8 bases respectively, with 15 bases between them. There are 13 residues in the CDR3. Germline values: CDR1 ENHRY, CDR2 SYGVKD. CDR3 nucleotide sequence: TGTGCCATCAGTAGTGTTAGGGAACGCGAAGCTTTCTTT. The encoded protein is CAISSVREREAFF.

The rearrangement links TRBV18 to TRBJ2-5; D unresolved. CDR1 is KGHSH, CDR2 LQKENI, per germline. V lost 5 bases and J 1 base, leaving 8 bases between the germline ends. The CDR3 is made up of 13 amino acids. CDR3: CASSSPAQETQYF. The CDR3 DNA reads TGTGCCAGCTCATCGCCGGCCCAAGAGACCCAGTACTTC.

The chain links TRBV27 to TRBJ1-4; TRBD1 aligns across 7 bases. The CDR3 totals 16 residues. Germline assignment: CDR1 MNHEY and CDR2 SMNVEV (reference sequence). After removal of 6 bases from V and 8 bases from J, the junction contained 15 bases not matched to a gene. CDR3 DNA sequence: TGTGCCAGCAGCCCACGACGGACAGGCTTAAACGAAAAACTGTTTTTT. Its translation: CASSPRRTGLNEKLFF.

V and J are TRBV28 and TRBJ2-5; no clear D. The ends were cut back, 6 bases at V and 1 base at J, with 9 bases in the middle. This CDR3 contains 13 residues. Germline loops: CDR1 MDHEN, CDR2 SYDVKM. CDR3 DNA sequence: TGTGCCAGCAGCCGGGCCTCCCAAGAGACCCAGTACTTC. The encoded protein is CASSRASQETQYF.

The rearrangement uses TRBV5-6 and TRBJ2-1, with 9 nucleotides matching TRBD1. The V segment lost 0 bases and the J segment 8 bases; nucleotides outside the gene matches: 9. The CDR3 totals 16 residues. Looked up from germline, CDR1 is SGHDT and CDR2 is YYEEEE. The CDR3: CASSLALRGQGYEQFF. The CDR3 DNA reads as TGTGCCAGCAGCTTGGCTCTTCGGGGACAGGGTTATGAGCAGTTCTTC.

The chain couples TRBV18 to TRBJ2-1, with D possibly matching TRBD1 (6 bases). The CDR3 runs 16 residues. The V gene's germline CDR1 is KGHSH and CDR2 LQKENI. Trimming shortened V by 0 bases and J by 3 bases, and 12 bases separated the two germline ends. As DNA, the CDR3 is TGTGCCAGCTCACCACCGGCACAGGGTGGCTACAATGAGCAGTTCTTC. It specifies CASSPPAQGGYNEQFF. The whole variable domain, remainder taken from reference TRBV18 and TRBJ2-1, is NAGVMQNPRHLVRRRGQEARLRCSPMKGHSHVYWYRQLPEEGLKFMVYLQKENIIDESGMPKERFSAEFPKEGPSILRIQQVVRGDSAAYFCASSPPAQGGYNEQFFGPGTRLTVL.

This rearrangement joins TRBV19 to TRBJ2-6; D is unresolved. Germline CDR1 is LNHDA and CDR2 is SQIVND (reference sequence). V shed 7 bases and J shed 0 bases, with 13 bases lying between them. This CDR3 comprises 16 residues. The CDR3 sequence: CASTIGPNSGANVLTF. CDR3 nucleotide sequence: TGTGCCAGTACAATAGGGCCCAACTCTGGGGCCAACGTCCTGACTTTC.

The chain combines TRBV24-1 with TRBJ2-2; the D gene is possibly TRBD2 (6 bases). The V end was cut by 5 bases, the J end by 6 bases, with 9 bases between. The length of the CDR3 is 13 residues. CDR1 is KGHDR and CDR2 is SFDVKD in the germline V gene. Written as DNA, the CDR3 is TGTGCCACCAGTGGGGGCGGGGCCGGGGAGCTGTTTTTT. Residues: CATSGGGAGELFF.

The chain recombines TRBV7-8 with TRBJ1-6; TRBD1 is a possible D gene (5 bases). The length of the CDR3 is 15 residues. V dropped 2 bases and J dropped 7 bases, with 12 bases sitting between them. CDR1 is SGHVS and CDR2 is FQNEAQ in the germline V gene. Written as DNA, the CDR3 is TGTGCCAGCAGCTTATACGACAGACACAATTCACCCCTCCACTTT. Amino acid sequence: CASSLYDRHNSPLHF.

The CDR3 DNA reads as TGTGCCAGCAGCTTAGGTACAGGGTTGAACACTGAAGCTTTCTTT. This translates into CASSLGTGLNTEAFF. The genes are TRBV11-3 and TRBJ1-1; the D gene is possibly TRBD1 (6 bases). The V gene lost 1 base and the J gene lost 0 bases, with 9 bases spanning the gap. CDR3 length equals 15 residues. CDR1 SGHNT and CDR2 YENEEA come from the germline V gene.

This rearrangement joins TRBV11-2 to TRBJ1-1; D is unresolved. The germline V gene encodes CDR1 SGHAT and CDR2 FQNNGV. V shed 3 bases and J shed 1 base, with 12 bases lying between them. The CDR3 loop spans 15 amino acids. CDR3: CASSFQDLRNTEAFF. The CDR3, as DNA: TGTGCCAGCAGCTTTCAGGACTTACGGAACACTGAAGCTTTCTTT.

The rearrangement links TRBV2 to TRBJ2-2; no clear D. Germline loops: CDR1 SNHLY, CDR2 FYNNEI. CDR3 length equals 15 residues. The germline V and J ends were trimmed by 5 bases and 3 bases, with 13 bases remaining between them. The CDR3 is CASSRELDYTGELFF. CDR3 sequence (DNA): TGTGCCAGCAGTAGAGAGCTAGACTACACCGGGGAGCTGTTTTTT.

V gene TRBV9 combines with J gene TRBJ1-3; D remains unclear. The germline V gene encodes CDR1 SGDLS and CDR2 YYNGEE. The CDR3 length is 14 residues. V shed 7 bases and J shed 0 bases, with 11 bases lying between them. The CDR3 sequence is CASGRTLSGNTIYF. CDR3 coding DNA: TGTGCCAGCGGACGGACCCTCTCTGGAAACACCATATATTTT.

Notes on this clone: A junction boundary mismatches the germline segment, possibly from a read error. The CDR3 region has the DNA TGTGCCAGCAGATTAGTGCCCCCACAGGGGGCTGGCGAGACCCAGTACTTC. It specifies CASRLVPPQGAGETQYF. This sequence joins TRBV7-9 and TRBJ2-5, with 9 bases aligning to TRBD1. Looked up from germline, CDR1 is SEHNR and CDR2 is FQNEAQ (reference sequence). The CDR3 has 17 amino acids.

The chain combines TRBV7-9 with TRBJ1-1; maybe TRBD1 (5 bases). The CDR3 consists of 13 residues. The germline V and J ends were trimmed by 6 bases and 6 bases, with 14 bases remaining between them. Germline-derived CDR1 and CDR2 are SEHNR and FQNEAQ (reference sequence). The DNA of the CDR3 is TGTGCCAGCAGACGTAGTGGGGCGGCTGAAGCTTTCTTT. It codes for CASRRSGAAEAFF.

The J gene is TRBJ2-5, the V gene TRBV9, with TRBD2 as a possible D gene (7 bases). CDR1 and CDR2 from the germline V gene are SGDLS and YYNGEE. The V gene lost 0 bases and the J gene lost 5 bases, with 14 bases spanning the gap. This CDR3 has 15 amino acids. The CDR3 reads CASSVDTGRGETQYF. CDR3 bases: TGTGCCAGCAGCGTAGATACGGGGAGGGGGGAGACCCAGTACTTC.

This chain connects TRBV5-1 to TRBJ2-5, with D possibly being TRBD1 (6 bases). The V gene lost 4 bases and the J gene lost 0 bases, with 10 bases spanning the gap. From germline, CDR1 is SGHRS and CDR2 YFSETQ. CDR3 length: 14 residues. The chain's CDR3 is CASSPGQNQETQYF. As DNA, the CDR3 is TGCGCCAGCAGCCCGGGACAAAACCAAGAGACCCAGTACTTC.